The rows below give T cell receptor beta chains drawn from one sample of a study of T cells in localized non-small cell lung cancer. Some clones are missing from TCRdb's copy, which holds only in-frame ones; the method was immunoSEQ multiplex PCR. The data show tens of thousands of clones, roughly 80% seen once. The source material was PBMCs, sampled before any cancer treatment. Source of these receptors: a woman between 40 and 69 years old with stage II squamous cell lung carcinoma. Both conserved end residues are part of each CDR3. D genes are given only for firm matches. Size is stated for part of the rows, as once, few or many counts, or as a class when the clone is expanded.

>-|TRBJ1-5|TRBV28|13|-
TGTGCCAGCCAGGGGTCGAGCAATCAGCCCCAGCATTTT
CASQGSSNQPQHF
>-|TRBJ2-3|TRBV5-4|16|TRBD2
TGTGCCAGCAGCCGGAATAGCGGGGGAAATGCAGATACGCAGTATTTT
CASSRNSGGNADTQYF
>-|TRBJ1-5|TRBV21-1|20|-
TGTGCCAGCAGCAAAGTGTCCCGGACGGTTATTAAAGTGAGCAATCAGCCCCAGCATTTT
CASSKVSRTVIKVSNQPQHF
>-|TRBJ2-3|TRBV6-1|16|-
TGTGCCAGCAGTGATGAGGGGGGGCCAGGTAGGGATACGCAGTATTTT
CASSDEGGPGRDTQYF
>-|TRBJ1-1|TRBV2|14|-
TGTGCCAGCATGCCGGGACCGAGCTACACTGAAGCTTTCTTT
CASMPGPSYTEAFF
>-|TRBJ2-5|TRBV4-3|14|-
TGCGCCAGCAGCCAAGATAGGGTAGGGGAGACCCAGTACTTC
CASSQDRVGETQYF
>-|TRBJ2-2|TRBV9|17|TRBD2
TGTGCCAGCACCCTAGGGCCTAGCGGGGGCCAAGCCGGGGAGCTGTTTTTT
CASTLGPSGGQAGELFF
>-|TRBJ1-5|TRBV18|15|-
TGTGCCAGCTCCCCTTGGGGAGGTGACGATCAGCCCCAGCATTTT
CASSPWGGDDQPQHF
>-|TRBJ1-4|TRBV18|14|-
TGTGCCAGCTCACCACGCGGGGCGAGTGAAAAACTGTTTTTT
CASSPRGASEKLFF
>-|TRBJ1-3|TRBV6-1|14|-
TGTGCCAGCGGTCAGGCATTTACTGGAAACACCATATATTTT
CASGQAFTGNTIYF
>-|TRBJ1-6|TRBV10-3|13|TRBD1
TGTGCCACCCGACAGGGGGCGGATTCACCCCTCCACTTT
CATRQGADSPLHF
>-|TRBJ2-3|TRBV15|18|-
TGTGCCACCAGCAGAGGGGGAAGGGGTCAGGGCAACACAGATACGCAGTATTTT
CATSRGGRGQGNTDTQYF
>-|TRBJ1-4|TRBV6-5|13|TRBD1
TGTGCCAGCAGTCATGGACAGGGATCGGAACTGTTTTTT
CASSHGQGSELFF
>-|TRBJ1-4|TRBV5-6|13|TRBD1
TGTGCCAGCAGCGGACAGGGTGGCGAAAAACTGTTTTTT
CASSGQGGEKLFF
>-|TRBJ1-3|TRBV27|15|TRBD1
TGTGCCAGCAGTTCGAAGGGACAGGTTAGGAACACCATATATTTT
CASSSKGQVRNTIYF
>-|TRBJ1-3|TRBV2|16|-
TGTGCCAGCAGTGAATGGGCGCAGGAGGGTGGAAACACCATATATTTT
CASSEWAQEGGNTIYF
>once|TRBJ2-5|TRBV29-1|15|-
TGCAGCGTTGGCCCTCGAGGACGGATCCAAGAGACCCAGTACTTC
CSVGPRGRIQETQYF
>-|TRBJ1-4|TRBV29-1|12|-
TGCAGCGTTTGGATCAGAACGGAAAAACTGTTTTTT
CSVWIRTEKLFF
>-|TRBJ2-5|TRBV18|15|TRBD1
TGTGCCAGCTCACGGGACAGGGGGGAACAAGAGACCCAGTACTTC
CASSRDRGEQETQYF
>few|TRBJ2-7|TRBV28|14|TRBD2
TGTGCCAGCAGTTTGAGCGGGGTAAAGTGGGAGCAGTACTTC
CASSLSGVKWEQYF
>-|TRBJ2-3|TRBV7-2|14|-
TGTGCCAGCAGCTTCGGCGGGAGCACAGATACGCAGTATTTT
CASSFGGSTDTQYF
>-|TRBJ1-5|TRBV6-5|14|-
TGTGCCAGCAGCTTAGATACGAGCAATCAGCCCCAGCATTTT
CASSLDTSNQPQHF
>-|TRBJ1-4|TRBV19|17|TRBD1
TGTGCCAGTAGTCCGAGGACAGGGACGAGGAGGGGCGAAAAACTGTTTTTT
CASSPRTGTRRGEKLFF
>-|TRBJ2-5|TRBV5-1|14|-
TGCGCCAGCAGCTTGGGGACTACACGAGAGACCCAGTACTTC
CASSLGTTRETQYF
>-|TRBJ2-1|TRBV27|16|-
TGTGCCAGCAACCCAAGAGGTGTGATGTCGTACAATGAGCAGTTCTTC
CASNPRGVMSYNEQFF
>-|TRBJ2-1|TRBV7-2|12|-
TGTGCCAGCAGCTACGTCTACAATGAGCAGTTCTTC
CASSYVYNEQFF
>-|TRBJ1-2|TRBV5-1|13|TRBD1
TGCGCCAGCAGCCCGGGACAGAACTATGGCTACACCTTC
CASSPGQNYGYTF
>few|TRBJ1-6|TRBV4-2|17|-
TGTGCCAGCAGCCAAGAATCGGTAACAGTTAATAATTCACCCCTCCACTTT
CASSQESVTVNNSPLHF
>-|TRBJ2-1|TRBV19|16|TRBD2
TGTGCCAGTAGTATAGTGCCCAGCGGGAGGTTCAATGAGCAGTTCTTC
CASSIVPSGRFNEQFF
>-|TRBJ2-5|TRBV7-2|14|TRBD2
TGTGCCAGCAGCTCCAGACTAGCGGGAGAGACCCAGTACTTC
CASSSRLAGETQYF
>-|TRBJ1-6|TRBV7-9|16|-
TGTGCCAGCAGCTTCCTGGGGGGATCTTCTAATTCACCCCTCCACTTT
CASSFLGGSSNSPLHF
>medium-sized|TRBJ2-1|TRBV5-4|13|-
TGTGCCAGCAGCTTGGAGTCGACCAATGAGCAGTTCTTC
CASSLESTNEQFF
>-|TRBJ2-5|TRBV5-5|14|-
TGTGCCAGCAATCCTAGCTTCGGGGTGGAGACCCAGTACTTC
CASNPSFGVETQYF
>-|TRBJ2-1|TRBV7-6|13|-
TGTGCCAGCAGCCTTAGCGTGTACAATGAGCAGTTCTTC
CASSLSVYNEQFF